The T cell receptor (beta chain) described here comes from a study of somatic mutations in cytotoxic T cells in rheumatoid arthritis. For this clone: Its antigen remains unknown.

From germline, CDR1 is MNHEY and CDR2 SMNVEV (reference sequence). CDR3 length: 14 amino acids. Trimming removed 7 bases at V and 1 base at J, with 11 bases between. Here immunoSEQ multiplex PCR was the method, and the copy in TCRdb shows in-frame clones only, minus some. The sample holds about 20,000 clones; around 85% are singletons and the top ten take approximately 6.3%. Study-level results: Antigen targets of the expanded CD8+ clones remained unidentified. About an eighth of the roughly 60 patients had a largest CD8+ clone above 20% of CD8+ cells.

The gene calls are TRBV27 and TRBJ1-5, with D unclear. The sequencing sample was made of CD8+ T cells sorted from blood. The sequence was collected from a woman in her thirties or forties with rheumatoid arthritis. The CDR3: CASNLGGSNQPQHF. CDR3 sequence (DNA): TGTGCCAGCAACTTGGGAGGGAGCAATCAGCCCCAGCATTTT.